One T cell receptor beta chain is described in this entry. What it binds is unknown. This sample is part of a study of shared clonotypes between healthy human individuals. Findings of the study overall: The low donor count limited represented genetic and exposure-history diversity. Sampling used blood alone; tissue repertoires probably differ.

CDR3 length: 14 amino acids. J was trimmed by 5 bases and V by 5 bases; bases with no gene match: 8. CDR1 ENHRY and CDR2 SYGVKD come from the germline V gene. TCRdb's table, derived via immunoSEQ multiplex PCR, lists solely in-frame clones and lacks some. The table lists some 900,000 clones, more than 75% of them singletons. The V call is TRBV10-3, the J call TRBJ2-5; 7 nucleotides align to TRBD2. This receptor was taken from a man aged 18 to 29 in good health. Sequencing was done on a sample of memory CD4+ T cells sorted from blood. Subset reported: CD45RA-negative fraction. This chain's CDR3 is CAISPSGSVETQYF. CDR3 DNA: TGTGCCATCAGTCCTAGCGGCTCAGTTGAGACCCAGTACTTC.